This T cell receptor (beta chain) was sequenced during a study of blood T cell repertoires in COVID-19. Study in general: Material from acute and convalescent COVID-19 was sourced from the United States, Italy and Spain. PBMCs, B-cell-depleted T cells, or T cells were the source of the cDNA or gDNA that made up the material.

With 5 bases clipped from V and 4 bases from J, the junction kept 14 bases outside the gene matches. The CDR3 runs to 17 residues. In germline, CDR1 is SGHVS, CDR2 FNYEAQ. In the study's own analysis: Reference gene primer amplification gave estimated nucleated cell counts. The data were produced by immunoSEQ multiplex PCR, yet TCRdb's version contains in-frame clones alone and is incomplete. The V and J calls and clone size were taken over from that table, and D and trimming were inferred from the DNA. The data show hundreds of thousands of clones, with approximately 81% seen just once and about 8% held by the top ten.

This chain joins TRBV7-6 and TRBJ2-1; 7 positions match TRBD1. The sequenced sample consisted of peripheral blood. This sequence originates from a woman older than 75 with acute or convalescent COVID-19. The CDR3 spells CASSPRRRTGTYNEQFF. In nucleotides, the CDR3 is TGTGCCAGCAGCCCCCGTAGGAGGACAGGTACTTACAATGAGCAGTTCTTC.